A selection of T cell receptor beta chains follows, all from one sample in a study of multiple sclerosis patients with progressive multifocal leukoencephalopathy. Repertoires were generated with immunoSEQ multiplex PCR, while TCRdb's copy carries only in-frame clones and drops some. The table has 25,000 to 35,000 clones, about 91% seen once; the top ten hold about 1.9%. Sequencing was done on a sample of PBMCs. The receptors stem from a man aged 25 to 40 with multiple sclerosis. The conserved cysteine and the conserved F or W are not part of the CDR3 here. Each record gives: D gene, V gene, J gene, CDR3 protein. The D gene is left open where the match is weak.

>-|TRBV7-2|TRBJ2-4
ASSPSEGIQY
>TRBD2|TRBV29-1|TRBJ2-5
SVRLAGRGETQY
>-|TRBV2|TRBJ2-2
ASSPGTRPRELF
>-|TRBV29-1|TRBJ1-2
SAFDKTNYGYT
>-|TRBV4-3|TRBJ2-1
ASSHGGGARDEQF
>TRBD1|TRBV19|TRBJ1-4
ASSLGQGDEKLF
>TRBD2|TRBV15|TRBJ2-2
ATSRLAGDGTGELF
>TRBD1|TRBV4-3|TRBJ2-1
ASSQVRGQGWF
>TRBD1|TRBV19|TRBJ1-1
ASSADRLNTEAF
>-|TRBV7-8|TRBJ1-1
ASSLAWDFSQVNTEAF
>-|TRBV20-1|TRBJ2-5
SARARETQY
>-|TRBV7-3|TRBJ1-2
ASSSTVSGKGYT
>-|TRBV25-1|TRBJ1-2
ASSEGLGHGYT
>-|TRBV21-1|TRBJ2-1
ASSKKLEVGNEQF
>-|TRBV18|TRBJ1-5
ASSPLGVTDQPQH
>TRBD2|TRBV2|TRBJ2-4
ASSVSGSMAKNIQY
>-|TRBV14|TRBJ2-1
ASSRRLGGPMLLDEQF
>-|TRBV28|TRBJ2-2
ASSLLGELF
>TRBD1|TRBV27|TRBJ1-4
ASSLGYRGQANEKLF
>-|TRBV27|TRBJ1-6
ASGAGLDNSPLH
>TRBD2|TRBV4-1|TRBJ2-1
ASSQDEGAGGRQF
>TRBD1|TRBV30|TRBJ1-5
AWSVGTGFLSNQPQH
>-|TRBV29-1|TRBJ2-3
SVENGGSGEGTQY
>-|TRBV5-1|TRBJ2-3
ASSYQGGESDTQY
>TRBD1|TRBV30|TRBJ2-3
AWTAGTGVNTQY
>TRBD1|TRBV7-9|TRBJ2-7
ASSLEGQGADPYEQY